The present T cell receptor beta chain was sequenced within a study of shared clonotypes between healthy human individuals. Profiled with immunoSEQ multiplex PCR; TCRdb holds only in-frame clones, not every one. This table has about 2.5 million clones, about nine tenths appearing once. Per germline, CDR1 MNHEY and CDR2 SMNVEV (reference sequence). The V end was cut by 8 bases, the J end by 4 bases, with 14 bases between. CDR3 size: 14 residues. This receptor was taken from a man younger than 35 in good health. Some clones in this sample may be carry-over from other donors' samples. The chain joins TRBV27 to TRBJ2-2; D is perhaps TRBD2 (5 bases). Sequences were obtained from naive CD4+ T cells from PBMCs. Documented subset: CD45RA+ positively selected. CDR3 sequence: CASRSLGRTGELFF. CDR3 bases: TGTGCCAGCCGATCACTAGGGCGCACCGGGGAGCTGTTTTTT.